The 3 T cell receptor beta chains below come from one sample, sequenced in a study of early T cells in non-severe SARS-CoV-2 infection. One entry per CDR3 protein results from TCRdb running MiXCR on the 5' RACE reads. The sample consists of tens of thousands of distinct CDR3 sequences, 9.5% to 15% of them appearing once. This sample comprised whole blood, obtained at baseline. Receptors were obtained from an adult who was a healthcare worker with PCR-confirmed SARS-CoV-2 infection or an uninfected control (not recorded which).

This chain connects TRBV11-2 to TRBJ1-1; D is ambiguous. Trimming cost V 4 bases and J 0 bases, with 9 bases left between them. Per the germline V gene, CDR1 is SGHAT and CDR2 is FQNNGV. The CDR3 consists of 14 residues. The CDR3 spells CASSSLQVNTEAFF. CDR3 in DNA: TGTGCCAGCAGCTCACTACAAGTGAACACTGAAGCTTTCTTT.

CDR3 protein: CASSLVASGAGEQYF. Here the CDR3 DNA reads TGTGCCAGCAGCTTAGTGGCTAGCGGGGCCGGAGAGCAGTACTTC. The rearrangement links TRBV7-6 to TRBJ2-7, with 9 bases matching TRBD2. Germline CDR1 reads SGHVS; CDR2 reads FNYEAQ. V was pared by 1 base and J by 7 bases, with 8 bases of the junction left unmatched. This CDR3 is 15 amino acids long.

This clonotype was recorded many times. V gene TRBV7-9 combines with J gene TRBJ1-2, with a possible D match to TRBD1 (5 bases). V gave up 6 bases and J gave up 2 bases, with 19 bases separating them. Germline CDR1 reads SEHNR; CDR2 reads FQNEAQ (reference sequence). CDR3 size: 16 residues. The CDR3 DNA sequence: TGTGCCAGCAGTGAAACCGGCGGGACTTCGAACTATGGCTACACCTTC. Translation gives CASSETGGTSNYGYTF.